The 18 T cell receptor beta chains in this list originate from one sample, sequenced in a study of blood T cell repertoires in COVID-19. The data were produced by immunoSEQ multiplex PCR, yet TCRdb's version contains in-frame clones alone and is incomplete. The sample has some 250,000 clones; more than 70% are singletons. Material for sequencing was peripheral blood. These receptors all stem from a woman aged 35 to 49 who had recovered from COVID-19.

CDR3 loop: CASSPDRVTEAFF. The CDR3 DNA follows: TGTGCCAGCTCACCCGACAGGGTCACTGAAGCTTTCTTT. This chain joins TRBV18 and TRBJ1-1; TRBD1 agrees at 7 bases. After removal of 3 bases from V and 4 bases from J, the junction contained 2 bases not matched to a gene. Looked up from germline, CDR1 is KGHSH and CDR2 is LQKENI. The CDR3 runs to 13 residues.

The J gene is TRBJ1-2, the V gene TRBV12-5; the D gene is possibly TRBD1 (5 bases). V lost 2 bases, J lost 0 bases, and 7 bases lay in between. This CDR3 has 14 residues. Germline CDR1 and CDR2: LGHNT and FRNRAP. This CDR3 reads CASGLTGPNYGYTF. CDR3 nucleotides: TGTGCTAGTGGTTTGACAGGTCCTAACTATGGCTACACCTTC.

J is TRBJ2-7 and V is TRBV27; possible D gene TRBD1, 5 bases. The V gene's germline CDR1 is MNHEY and CDR2 SMNVEV (reference sequence). The CDR3 spans 15 residues. V lost 3 bases, J lost 2 bases, and 14 bases lay in between. The CDR3 sequence is CASSLGRPGAYEQYF. CDR3 bases: TGTGCCAGCAGTTTGGGGCGGCCTGGGGCCTACGAGCAGTACTTC.

The V call is TRBV5-1, the J call TRBJ1-6; D gene uncertain. Germline assignment: CDR1 SGHRS and CDR2 YFSETQ. This CDR3 region has 15 residues. V was clipped by 6 bases and J by 0 bases, with 10 bases between them. The CDR3 protein is CASTLDTSYNSPLHF. CDR3 in DNA: TGCGCCAGCACCCTCGACACCTCCTATAATTCACCCCTCCACTTT.

The rearrangement uses TRBV10-3 and TRBJ2-5, with a tentative D call TRBD2 (6 bases). This CDR3 is built from 13 residues. Germline V gene lookup returns CDR1 ENHRY and CDR2 SYGVKD. The ends were cut back, 6 bases at V and 1 base at J, with 9 bases in the middle. CDR3 in amino acids: CAISAGTQETQYF. CDR3 sequence (DNA): TGTGCCATCAGCGCGGGGACCCAAGAGACCCAGTACTTC.

V and J are TRBV6-2 or TRBV6-3 and TRBJ2-5; 7 nucleotides agree with TRBD2. The V segment lost 0 bases and the J segment 5 bases; nucleotides outside the gene matches: 12. The CDR3 runs to 17 residues. CDR1 and CDR2 (germline): MNHEY, SVGEGT. CDR3 bases: TGTGCCAGCAGTTACTCGAAGACTAGCAGGGAGGGGGAGACCCAGTACTTC. Translating it yields CASSYSKTSREGETQYF.

The chain carries TRBV7-2 and TRBJ1-1; unclear D gene. V lost 5 bases to trimming and J lost 1 base, with 11 bases between them. This CDR3 has 14 residues. CDR1 is SGHTA and CDR2 is FQGNSA in the germline V gene. This CDR3 is CASSPGPSNTEAFF. CDR3 nucleotides: TGTGCCAGCAGCCCAGGCCCATCGAACACTGAAGCTTTCTTT. The entire variable domain, with the rest obtained from reference TRBV7-2 and TRBJ1-1, is as follows: GAGVSQSPSNKVTEKGKDVELRCDPISGHTALYWYRQSLGQGLEFLIYFQGNSAPDKSGLPSDRFSAERTGGSVSTLTIQRTQQEDSAVYLCASSPGPSNTEAFFGQGTRLTVV.

V gene TRBV29-1 combines with J gene TRBJ2-5; D might be TRBD2 (7 bases). The CDR3 length is 15 residues. Germline CDR1 is SQVTM and CDR2 is ANQGSEA. V lost 3 bases, J lost 2 bases, and 16 bases lay in between. CDR3 nucleotide sequence: TGCAGCGTTGAGGGGGGGGGCCCATCACAAGAGACCCAGTACTTC. Its translation is CSVEGGGPSQETQYF.

This clone was recorded a few times. This CDR3 is CASSLRRGGDGYGYTF. The CDR3 DNA reads as TGCGCCAGCAGCTTGCGGCGAGGGGGGGACGGCTATGGCTACACCTTC. This chain links TRBV5-1 with TRBJ1-2; D is perhaps TRBD1 (6 bases). Germline assignment: CDR1 SGHRS and CDR2 YFSETQ. Trimming took 1 base from V and 4 from J, leaving 17 bases between them. The CDR3 totals 16 residues.

The chain recombines TRBV6-2 or TRBV6-3 with TRBJ1-1; 10 bases line up with TRBD1. J was trimmed by 0 bases and V by 2 bases; bases with no gene match: 6. The CDR3 has 17 amino acids. Germline values: CDR1 MNHEY, CDR2 SVGEGT. The chain's CDR3 is CASSYPQGQGMNTEAFF. CDR3 DNA sequence: TGTGCCAGCAGTTACCCCCAGGGACAGGGGATGAACACTGAAGCTTTCTTT.

DNA for the CDR3: TGTGCCTGGAGTGCACAGGGGGCCGTTGCTTTCTTT. Translating it yields CAWSAQGAVAFF. This sequence joins TRBV30 and TRBJ1-1; 9 nucleotides match TRBD1. V lost 1 base to trimming and J lost 11 bases; unmatched junction nucleotides: 5. Germline values: CDR1 GTSNPN, CDR2 SVGIG (reference sequence). This CDR3 is 12 amino acids long.

This chain links TRBV6-2 or TRBV6-3 with TRBJ1-2; D is ambiguous. Trimming removed 5 bases from V and 4 bases from J, with 8 bases in between. The CDR3 runs to 12 residues. The germline V gene has CDR1 MNHEY and CDR2 SVGEGT. CDR3 in DNA: TGTGCCAGCAGTCGGGAACCCTATGGCTACACCTTC. Translating it yields CASSREPYGYTF.

The chain links TRBV9 to TRBJ2-4; tentative D call: TRBD2 (6 bases). Germline-derived CDR1 and CDR2 are SGDLS and YYNGEE. The germline V and J ends were trimmed by 1 base and 5 bases, with 13 bases remaining between them. The CDR3 sequence is 15 residues long. The DNA of the CDR3 is TGTGCCAGCAGCGTAACCCCGGGACTGGAAAACATTCAGTACTTC. Its translation: CASSVTPGLENIQYF. Full variable domain (rest looked up from reference TRBV9 and TRBJ2-4): DSGVTQTPKHLITATGQRVTLRCSPRSGDLSVYWYQQSLDQGLQFLIQYYNGEERAKGNILERFSAQQFPDLHSELNLSSLELGDSALYFCASSVTPGLENIQYFGAGTRLSVL.

The V call is TRBV5-1, the J call TRBJ2-5, with D possibly being TRBD2 (6 bases). The CDR3 extends over 16 amino acids. Trimming stripped 4 bases from V and 3 bases from J, with 19 bases between. Germline V gene data show CDR1 as SGHRS and CDR2 as YFSETQ. The CDR3: CASSPGVAVPKETQYF. Here the CDR3 DNA reads TGCGCCAGCAGCCCGGGGGTAGCGGTCCCCAAAGAGACCCAGTACTTC.

V and J are TRBV18 and TRBJ1-3, with a tentative D call TRBD1 (5 bases). The germline CDR1 and CDR2 sequences are KGHSH and LQKENI. The CDR3 has 16 amino acids. The V end lost 4 bases, the J end lost 0 bases, and 13 bases lay between the germline ends. This CDR3 reads CASSLRTPSSGNTIYF. The DNA for the CDR3 is TGTGCCAGCTCACTCCGGACACCGAGCTCTGGAAACACCATATATTTT.

J is TRBJ2-1 and V is TRBV5-1; 8 bases align to TRBD2. V shed 7 bases, J shed 1 base, and the junction held 19 bases outside the gene matches. CDR1 SGHRS and CDR2 YFSETQ come from the germline V gene. The CDR3 is 19 amino acids. In nucleotides, the CDR3 is TGCGCCAGCTCCTATTGGGGTCCCTCGGGAGGGACGTCCTACAATGAGCAGTTCTTC. It encodes CASSYWGPSGGTSYNEQFF.

This clone was seen just once. The V and J genes are TRBV3-1 (or the pseudogene TRBV3-2) and TRBJ2-1; D might be TRBD2 (7 bases). This CDR3 has 17 residues. V was clipped by 4 bases and J by 3 bases, with 19 bases between them. The germline V gene has CDR1 LGHDT and CDR2 YNNKEL (reference sequence). DNA for the CDR3: TGTGCCAGCAGCCGCCGTACCGGGGGCGGGGGCTACAATGAGCAGTTCTTC. Amino acids: CASSRRTGGGGYNEQFF.

The chain carries TRBV3-1 (or the pseudogene TRBV3-2) and TRBJ2-3; 12 bases are a match to TRBD2. The CDR3 is made up of 16 amino acids. V dropped 1 base and J dropped 6; count of bases not matched to a gene: 5. Germline CDR1 reads LGHDT; CDR2 reads YNNKEL (reference sequence). The CDR3 region has the DNA TGTGCCAGCAGCCAAGGGGTCCTAGCGGGGGGGGATACGCAGTATTTT. This translates into CASSQGVLAGGDTQYF.